The present T cell receptor beta chain was sequenced within a study of CD8 T cell repertoires and HIV-1 epitope variants. Study summary: T cells were stimulated with Twenty-five Gag and Nef peptides separately. Controls included no peptide, Ebola AY9 epitope, and a CMV, EBV, flu pool. Epitopes were three Gag families plus Nef HW9 and YT9.

As to this clone: The antigen is undetermined.

The repertoire was sequenced with immunoSEQ multiplex PCR; TCRdb's copy has only in-frame clones and lacks some. This sample yields around 5,000 clones, of which approximately 65% are seen a single time; around two fifths belongs to the top ten. After removal of 4 bases from V and 9 bases from J, the junction contained 9 bases not matched to a gene. There are 14 residues in the CDR3. CDR1 and CDR2 from the germline V gene are SGDLS and YYNGEE. Study results and limitations: Fewer than ten TCR beta clonotypes were antigen-specific, five or six apparently recognizing autologous or escape variants.

Input material: cultured CD8+ T cells derived from PBMCs. The receptor was derived from a male donor with HIV. The rearrangement links TRBV9 to TRBJ2-1; TRBD2 matches 8 bases. The CDR3 DNA is TGTGCCAGCAGCCCGACCAAGCGGGAGTTTGAGCAGTTCTTC. Its translation: CASSPTKREFEQFF.